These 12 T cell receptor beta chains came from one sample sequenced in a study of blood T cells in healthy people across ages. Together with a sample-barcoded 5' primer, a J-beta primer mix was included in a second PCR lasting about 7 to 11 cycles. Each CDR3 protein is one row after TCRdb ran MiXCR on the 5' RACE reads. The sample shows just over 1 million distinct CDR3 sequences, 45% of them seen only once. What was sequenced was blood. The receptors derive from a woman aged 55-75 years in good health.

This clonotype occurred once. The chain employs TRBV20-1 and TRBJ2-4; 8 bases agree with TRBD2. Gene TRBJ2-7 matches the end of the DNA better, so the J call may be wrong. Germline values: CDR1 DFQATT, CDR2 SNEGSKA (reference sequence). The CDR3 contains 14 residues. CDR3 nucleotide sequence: TGCAGTGCTAGAACGCCGGGAGGGTCTTACGAGCAGTACTTC. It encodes CSARTPGGSYEQYF.

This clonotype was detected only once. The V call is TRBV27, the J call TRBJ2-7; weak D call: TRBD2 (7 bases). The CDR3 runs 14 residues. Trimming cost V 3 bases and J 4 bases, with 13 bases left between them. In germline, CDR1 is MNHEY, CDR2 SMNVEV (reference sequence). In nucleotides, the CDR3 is TGTGCCAGCAGTTTGGTTAGGGGGGGGTACGAGCAGTACTTC. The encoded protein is CASSLVRGGYEQYF.

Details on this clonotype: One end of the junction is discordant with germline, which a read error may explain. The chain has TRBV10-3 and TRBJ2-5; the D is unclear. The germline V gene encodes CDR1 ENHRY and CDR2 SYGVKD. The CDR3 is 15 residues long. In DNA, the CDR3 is TGTGCCGTCAGTGAGCCCCGGACGGCCCAAGAGACCCAGTACTTC. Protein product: CAVSEPRTAQETQYF.

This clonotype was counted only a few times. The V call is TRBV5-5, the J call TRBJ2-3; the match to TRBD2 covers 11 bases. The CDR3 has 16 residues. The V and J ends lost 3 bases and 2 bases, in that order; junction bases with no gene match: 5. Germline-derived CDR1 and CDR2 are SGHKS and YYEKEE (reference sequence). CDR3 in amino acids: CASSSLAGGITDTQYF. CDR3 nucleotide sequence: TGTGCCAGCAGCTCTCTAGCGGGGGGCATCACAGATACGCAGTATTTT.

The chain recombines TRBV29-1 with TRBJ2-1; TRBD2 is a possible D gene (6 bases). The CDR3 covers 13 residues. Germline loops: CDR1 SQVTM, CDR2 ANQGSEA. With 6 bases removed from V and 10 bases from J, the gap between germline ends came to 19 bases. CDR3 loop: CSVTVSGSYEQFF. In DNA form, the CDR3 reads TGCAGCGTGACCGTTAGCGGTTCCTACGAGCAGTTCTTC.

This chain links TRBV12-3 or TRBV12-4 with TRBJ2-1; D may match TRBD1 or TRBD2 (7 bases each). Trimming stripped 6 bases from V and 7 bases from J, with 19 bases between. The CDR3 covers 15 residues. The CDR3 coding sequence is TGTGCCAGCAGCTGGGACTACCCCAGGGGGAATGAGCAGTTCTTC. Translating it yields CASSWDYPRGNEQFF.

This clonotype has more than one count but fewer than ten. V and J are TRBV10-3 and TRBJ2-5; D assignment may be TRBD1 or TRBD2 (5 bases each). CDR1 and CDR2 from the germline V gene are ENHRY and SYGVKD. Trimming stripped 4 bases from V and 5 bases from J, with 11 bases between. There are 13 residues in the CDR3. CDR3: CAISGGAGETQYF. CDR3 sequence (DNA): TGTGCCATCAGTGGAGGGGCGGGTGAGACCCAGTACTTC.

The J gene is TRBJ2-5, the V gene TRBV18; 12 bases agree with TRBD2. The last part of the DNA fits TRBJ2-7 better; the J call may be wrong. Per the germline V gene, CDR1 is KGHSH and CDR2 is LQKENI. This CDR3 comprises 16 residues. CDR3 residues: CASSRASGRGSHEQYF. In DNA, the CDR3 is TGTGCCAGCTCACGGGCTAGCGGGAGGGGTTCCCACGAGCAGTACTTC.

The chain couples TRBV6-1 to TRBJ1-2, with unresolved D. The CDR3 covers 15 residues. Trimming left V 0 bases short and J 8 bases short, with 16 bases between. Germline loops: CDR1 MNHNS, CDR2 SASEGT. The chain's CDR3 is CASSEAGGGLGGYTF. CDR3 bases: TGTGCCAGCAGTGAAGCGGGTGGAGGGCTCGGAGGCTACACCTTC.

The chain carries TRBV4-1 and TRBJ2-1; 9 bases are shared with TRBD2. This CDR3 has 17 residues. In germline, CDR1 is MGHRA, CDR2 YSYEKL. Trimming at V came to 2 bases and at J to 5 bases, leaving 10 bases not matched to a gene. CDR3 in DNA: TGCGCCAGCAGCCAACACGGATTAGCGGGAGCGAACAATGAGCAGTTCTTC. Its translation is CASSQHGLAGANNEQFF.

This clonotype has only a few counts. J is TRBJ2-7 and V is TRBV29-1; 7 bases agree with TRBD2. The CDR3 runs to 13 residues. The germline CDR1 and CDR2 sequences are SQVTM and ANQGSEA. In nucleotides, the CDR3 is TGCAGTGCCCAGCCAGCGGGGATCTACGAGCAGTACTTC. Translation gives CSAQPAGIYEQYF.

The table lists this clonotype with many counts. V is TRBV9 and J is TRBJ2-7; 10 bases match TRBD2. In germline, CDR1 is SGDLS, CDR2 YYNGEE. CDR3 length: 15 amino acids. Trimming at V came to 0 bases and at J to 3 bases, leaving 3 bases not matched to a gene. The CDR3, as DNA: TGTGCCAGCAGCGTAGGAGCTAGCGGGAGCTACGAGCAGTACTTC. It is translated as CASSVGASGSYEQYF.